This entry describes one T cell receptor (beta chain). The source of the sample is a study of T cell changes during pregnancy in multiple sclerosis. Clones were read by immunoSEQ multiplex PCR, and TCRdb kept only the in-frame ones, dropping some. The sample includes 50,000 to 65,000 clones, 90% of them seen just once. The V gene's germline CDR1 is SNHLY and CDR2 FYNNEI. The length of the CDR3 is 15 residues. V trimming: 6 bases; J trimming: 5 bases; junction bases outside the gene matches: 12. This sequence originates from a female donor in good health, enrolled as a control in a pregnancy study. This chain uses TRBV2 with TRBJ1-1; 7 nucleotides align to TRBD1. Sequences were derived from peripheral blood, sampled in the third trimester of pregnancy. This CDR3 is CASRASRTGGTEAFF. CDR3 nucleotides: TGTGCCAGCAGAGCCTCGAGGACAGGTGGGACTGAAGCTTTCTTT.